These T cell receptor beta chains were read from a single sample in a study of T cell responses to AZD1222 COVID-19 vaccine. TCRdb's copy holds only in-frame clones and misses some; the assay was immunoSEQ multiplex PCR. The repertoire holds about 120,000 clones, roughly nine tenths seen once, with 5.4% in the top ten. The material sequenced was peripheral blood, taken on day 0 of AZD1222 vaccination. All receptors derive from an adult in good health. CDR3s include the opening cysteine and the closing phenylalanine or tryptophan. D genes are given only for firm matches. Only some rows state a clone size, as once, few, many or a class for expanded clones.

j_call: TRBJ1-4; clone_size: .; v_call: TRBV9; d_call: .; cdr3_aa: CASSPGLVEKLFF; cdr3_nt: TGTGCCAGCAGTCCCGGCCTTGTCGAAAAACTGTTTTTT
j_call: TRBJ1-2; clone_size: .; v_call: TRBV5-1; d_call: TRBD1; cdr3_aa: CASSLDGTVYTF; cdr3_nt: TGCGCCAGCAGCTTGGATGGGACAGTCTACACCTTC
j_call: TRBJ2-1; clone_size: .; v_call: TRBV9; d_call: TRBD2; cdr3_aa: CASSVTSGSSHNEQFF; cdr3_nt: TGTGCCAGCAGCGTTACTAGCGGGAGTTCCCACAATGAGCAGTTCTTC
j_call: TRBJ2-5; clone_size: .; v_call: TRBV10-3; d_call: TRBD1; cdr3_aa: CATQGRDRGMSETQYF; cdr3_nt: TGTGCCACCCAGGGGAGGGACAGGGGAATGAGTGAGACCCAGTACTTC
j_call: TRBJ2-1; clone_size: .; v_call: TRBV11-2; d_call: TRBD2; cdr3_aa: CAGASLAAYNEQFF; cdr3_nt: TGTGCCGGGGCCTCACTAGCGGCTTACAATGAGCAGTTCTTC
j_call: TRBJ2-7; clone_size: .; v_call: TRBV11-2; d_call: TRBD2; cdr3_aa: CASSDPGGRYSYEQYF; cdr3_nt: TGTGCCAGCAGCGACCCGGGGGGACGTTATTCCTACGAGCAGTACTTC
j_call: TRBJ1-3; clone_size: .; v_call: TRBV2; d_call: TRBD1; cdr3_aa: CATSRDSVNTIYF; cdr3_nt: TGTGCCACGTCCCGGGACAGCGTAAACACCATATATTTT
j_call: TRBJ2-1; clone_size: few; v_call: TRBV29-1; d_call: TRBD1; cdr3_aa: CSVEDPGQGKIKQFF; cdr3_nt: TGCAGCGTTGAAGACCCGGGACAGGGAAAAATTAAGCAGTTCTTC
j_call: TRBJ2-7; clone_size: .; v_call: TRBV5-4; d_call: TRBD1; cdr3_aa: CASSLGSGQGLYEQYF; cdr3_nt: TGTGCCAGCAGCTTGGGATCGGGACAGGGCCTCTACGAGCAGTACTTC
j_call: TRBJ1-2; clone_size: .; v_call: TRBV7-9; d_call: .; cdr3_aa: CASSLGPLDYGYTF; cdr3_nt: TGTGCCAGCAGCTTGGGACCCTTGGACTATGGCTACACCTTC
j_call: TRBJ1-1; clone_size: .; v_call: TRBV5-8; d_call: .; cdr3_aa: CASSALDGTFAEAFF; cdr3_nt: TGTGCCAGCAGCGCCCTGGATGGTACTTTTGCTGAAGCTTTCTTT
j_call: TRBJ1-2; clone_size: .; v_call: TRBV19; d_call: .; cdr3_aa: CASNGRNYGYTF; cdr3_nt: TGTGCCAGTAACGGACGGAACTATGGCTACACCTTC
j_call: TRBJ1-2; clone_size: once; v_call: TRBV2; d_call: .; cdr3_aa: CASAAGVINGYTF; cdr3_nt: TGTGCCAGCGCGGCAGGGGTTATCAATGGCTACACCTTC
j_call: TRBJ2-1; clone_size: once; v_call: TRBV5-1; d_call: TRBD1; cdr3_aa: CASTLQGAPNNEQFF; cdr3_nt: TGCGCCAGCACCCTACAGGGGGCGCCGAACAATGAGCAGTTCTTC
j_call: TRBJ1-2; clone_size: .; v_call: TRBV6-5; d_call: .; cdr3_aa: CASSMDSYGYTF; cdr3_nt: TGTGCCAGCAGTATGGACTCCTATGGCTACACCTTC
j_call: TRBJ1-2; clone_size: .; v_call: TRBV3-1/TRBV3-2; d_call: .; cdr3_aa: CASSQGHEGHGYTF; cdr3_nt: TGTGCCAGCAGCCAAGGTCATGAGGGGCATGGCTACACCTTC
j_call: TRBJ2-1; clone_size: .; v_call: TRBV6-5; d_call: .; cdr3_aa: CASQRGGEQFF; cdr3_nt: TGTGCCAGCCAACGCGGGGGCGAGCAGTTCTTC
j_call: TRBJ2-1; clone_size: .; v_call: TRBV5-4; d_call: TRBD2; cdr3_aa: CASSSERESYNEQFF; cdr3_nt: TGTGCCAGCAGCTCCGAGCGGGAGTCCTACAATGAGCAGTTCTTC
j_call: TRBJ1-3; clone_size: .; v_call: TRBV5-6; d_call: .; cdr3_aa: CASSRTDSGNTIYF; cdr3_nt: TGTGCCAGCAGCCGGACGGACTCTGGAAACACCATATATTTT
j_call: TRBJ2-5; clone_size: .; v_call: TRBV7-9; d_call: .; cdr3_aa: CASSFAGAQETQYF; cdr3_nt: TGTGCCAGCAGCTTCGCAGGGGCCCAAGAGACCCAGTACTTC
j_call: TRBJ1-2; clone_size: .; v_call: TRBV5-1; d_call: .; cdr3_aa: CASSFHVRLYGYTF; cdr3_nt: TGCGCCAGCAGCTTTCATGTAAGACTGTATGGCTACACCTTC
j_call: TRBJ2-1; clone_size: once; v_call: TRBV2; d_call: TRBD2; cdr3_aa: CASSEVGGVAGSSSYNEQFF; cdr3_nt: TGTGCCAGCAGTGAAGTAGGTGGGGTAGCGGGATCGAGCTCCTACAATGAGCAGTTCTTC
j_call: TRBJ2-7; clone_size: .; v_call: TRBV3-1/TRBV3-2; d_call: .; cdr3_aa: CASSQDLLGEQYF; cdr3_nt: TGTGCCAGCAGCCAAGATCTTCTAGGGGAGCAGTACTTC
j_call: TRBJ1-5; clone_size: .; v_call: TRBV27; d_call: .; cdr3_aa: CASTGMLRVGNQPQHF; cdr3_nt: TGTGCCAGCACCGGAATGCTAAGAGTTGGGAATCAGCCCCAGCATTTT
j_call: TRBJ2-3; clone_size: .; v_call: TRBV19; d_call: TRBD2; cdr3_aa: CASTSSGRFLTSTDTQYF; cdr3_nt: TGTGCCAGTACGTCTAGCGGGAGGTTTCTGACTAGCACAGATACGCAGTATTTT
j_call: TRBJ2-1; clone_size: .; v_call: TRBV24-1; d_call: .; cdr3_aa: CATSDYQTSLTFREFYNEQFF; cdr3_nt: TGTGCCACCAGTGATTACCAAACCAGCCTTACTTTTCGGGAGTTCTACAATGAGCAGTTCTTC
j_call: TRBJ1-2; clone_size: .; v_call: TRBV9; d_call: TRBD1; cdr3_aa: CASSVLSGGRNYGYTF; cdr3_nt: TGTGCCAGCAGCGTTTTGTCAGGGGGCAGGAACTATGGCTACACCTTC
j_call: TRBJ2-7; clone_size: .; v_call: TRBV15; d_call: .; cdr3_aa: CATGQTSYEQYF; cdr3_nt: TGTGCCACCGGCCAGACATCCTACGAGCAGTACTTC
j_call: TRBJ1-1; clone_size: .; v_call: TRBV30; d_call: .; cdr3_aa: CAWTPSRNTEAFF; cdr3_nt: TGTGCCTGGACTCCTAGTCGCAACACTGAAGCTTTCTTT
j_call: TRBJ2-5; clone_size: .; v_call: TRBV19; d_call: .; cdr3_aa: CASSIARGWRETQYF; cdr3_nt: TGTGCCAGTAGTATCGCCAGGGGTTGGCGGGAGACCCAGTACTTC
j_call: TRBJ1-4; clone_size: .; v_call: TRBV5-8; d_call: .; cdr3_aa: CASSHRSNEKLFF; cdr3_nt: TGTGCCAGCAGCCACAGAAGTAATGAAAAACTGTTTTTT
j_call: TRBJ1-2; clone_size: .; v_call: TRBV19; d_call: TRBD1; cdr3_aa: CAGRGRKNYGYTF; cdr3_nt: TGTGCCGGCAGGGGGCGGAAAAACTATGGCTACACCTTC